The sequence of this T cell receptor (beta chain) was determined in a study of blood T cell repertoires in COVID-19 (dated by TCRdb to the early 2020s). General notes on the study: Samples from collaborators originated in the United States, Italy and Spain and spanned both the acute and convalescent phases of COVID-19. HLA class I and class II types, where available, came from metadata supplied by the sample provider rather than from assay-based typing. Deeply sampled blood TCRbeta repertoires from subjects exposed to, actively infected with, or recovered from COVID-19 were included in the dataset. Samples were obtained from the ongoing ImmuneRACE study (first 160 participants) and from about 1,300 subjects provided by 6 global collaborators. The material from the prospective study consisted of cDNA or gDNA derived from T cells, B-cell-depleted T cells, or PBMCs. Sample metadata almost always included a de-identified subject ID, COVID-19 status, age in years and sex. A freely available public database, intended as a resource for researchers studying the immune response to SARS-CoV-2, is where the repertoires were released. Results the study describes overall, beyond this receptor: The amount of clinical and demographic metadata varied by source and participant and was provided uncurated.

The immunoSEQ Assay, a bias-controlled multiplex PCR, was used to amplify TCRbeta CDR3 regions from genomic DNA. Regarding the original processing steps: Nucleated cell counts per sample were estimated from amplification of reference gene primers within the assay. Sequence reads were collapsed and filtered to measure the absolute abundance of every unique TCRbeta CDR3 rearrangement. Productive Simpson clonality was computed per sample as the square root of Simpson's diversity index over productive rearrangements. In its TCRdb copy, this immuneACCESS table keeps in-frame sequences only and misses some clones. Where compared with another copy, unresolved V genes explain less than half of these, and the others have no known cause. The DNA was the basis for D and trimming; V, J and clone size are from that table. Recorded for this sample are approximately 150,000 clones; 80% to 90% of them occurred a single time. Of the sample, about 11% falls within the top ten clones.

To note about this clone: There is no known antigen for this receptor. Base-call qualities are not available, and no considerably larger clone is one nucleotide away.

Collaborating institutions collected whole blood in K2EDTA tubes following their own protocols. Collaborator samples were shipped for TCRbeta analysis as frozen whole blood, isolated PBMCs, or DNA extracted from either sample type. The origin of this receptor is a man aged 55-75 years with active or convalescent COVID-19. The sequenced material came from peripheral blood.

In nucleotides, the sequence is TGTGCCATCAGTGAGTCGGGGGCTTCCTACGAGCAGTACTTC. This yields the protein CAISESGASYEQYF. The sequence joins TRBV10-3 to TRBJ2-7, with a weak D call of TRBD1 (6 bases match). Its CDR3 holds 14 amino acids, cysteine through phenylalanine. Kept here is only the CDR3 DNA, which spans 42 bases and is read in frame from base 1. V gives up 0 bases and J gives up 1 base, and the segment between their germline ends measures 7 bases. Based on the germline V gene, the CDR1 and CDR2 sequences are ENHRY and SYGVKD.